The subject of this entry is one T cell receptor (beta chain). Trimming took off 5 bases at V and 4 bases at J, with 12 bases between the two ends. This CDR3 spans 14 amino acids. CDR1 LNHDA and CDR2 SQIVND come from the germline V gene (reference sequence). The data belong to a study of blood T cell repertoires in COVID-19. As handled by the study authors: Nucleated cell counts were estimated from reference gene primer amplification. Sequenced by immunoSEQ multiplex PCR; TCRdb stores in-frame clones only, minus some. V and J calls and clone size are as listed in that table; D and trimming were resolved from the DNA. The data show about 140,000 clones, about 86% seen once.

This chain connects TRBV19 to TRBJ2-1; D perhaps matches TRBD1 (5 bases). The clonotype was recovered from an older woman with acute or convalescent COVID-19. Sequenced: peripheral blood. CDR3 nucleotide sequence: TGTGCCAGTAGTGGGCGACAGCTATACAATGAGCAGTTCTTC. As protein: CASSGRQLYNEQFF.